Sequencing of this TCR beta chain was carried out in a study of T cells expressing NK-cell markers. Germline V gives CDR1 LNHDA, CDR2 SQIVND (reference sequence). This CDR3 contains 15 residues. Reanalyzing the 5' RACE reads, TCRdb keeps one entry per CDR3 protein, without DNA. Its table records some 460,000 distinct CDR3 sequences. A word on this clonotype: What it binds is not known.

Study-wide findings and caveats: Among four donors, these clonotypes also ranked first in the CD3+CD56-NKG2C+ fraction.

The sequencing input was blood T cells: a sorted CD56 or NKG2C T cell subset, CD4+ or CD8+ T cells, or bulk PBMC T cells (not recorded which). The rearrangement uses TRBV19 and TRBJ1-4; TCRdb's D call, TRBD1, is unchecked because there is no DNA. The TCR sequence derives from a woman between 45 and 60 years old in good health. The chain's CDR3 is CASSPAPRTGEKLFF.